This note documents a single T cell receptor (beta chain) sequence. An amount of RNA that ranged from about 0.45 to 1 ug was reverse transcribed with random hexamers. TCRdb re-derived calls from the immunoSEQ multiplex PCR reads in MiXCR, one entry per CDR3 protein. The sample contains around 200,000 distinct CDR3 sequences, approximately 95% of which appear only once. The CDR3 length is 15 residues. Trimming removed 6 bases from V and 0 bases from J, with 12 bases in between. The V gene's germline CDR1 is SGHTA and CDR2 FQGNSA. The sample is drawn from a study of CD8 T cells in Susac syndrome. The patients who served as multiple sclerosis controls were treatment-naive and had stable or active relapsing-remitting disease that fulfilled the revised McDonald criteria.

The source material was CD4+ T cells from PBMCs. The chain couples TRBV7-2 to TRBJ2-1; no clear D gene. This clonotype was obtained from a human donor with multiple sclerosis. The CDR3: CASSPSQGSYNEQFF. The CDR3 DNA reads TGTGCCAGCAGTCCCTCGCAAGGCTCCTACAATGAGCAGTTCTTC.